This TCR beta chain appears in the sequencing data of a study of blood T cell repertoires in COVID-19. Assay used: immunoSEQ multiplex PCR; TCRdb lists only in-frame clones, some missing. This sample carries roughly 150,000 clones, roughly 81% of them seen once, and the ten largest clones take approximately 2.6%. Germline CDR1 and CDR2: SNHLY and FYNNEI. CDR3 length equals 11 residues. V was cut by 6 bases and J by 10 bases, with 10 bases left in between. The V gene is TRBV2, the J gene TRBJ2-1; D might be TRBD2 (5 bases). The sequence came from a woman older than 75 with COVID-19, enrolled during active disease. Sequenced sample: peripheral blood. The CDR3 DNA reads TGTGCCAGCAGGGAGCGGAGGGAGCAGTTCTTC. This encodes CASRERREQFF.